The rows below give T cell receptor beta chains drawn from one sample of a study of blood T cell repertoires in COVID-19. Assay: immunoSEQ multiplex PCR; the TCRdb copy retains only in-frame clones and omits some. The repertoire holds 250,000 to 400,000 clones, about 91% seen once, with approximately 1.8% in the top ten. Sequencing input: peripheral blood. The receptors shown here come from a woman under 40 with COVID-19, enrolled during active disease. The CDR3 runs from the conserved cysteine through the conserved F or W. The D gene is left open where the match is weak. Clone size, where shown, is once, few, many, or a class for clones that have expanded.

v_call,clone_size,d_call,j_call,cdr3_aa
TRBV5-1,-,TRBD2,TRBJ2-7,CASSLGTSGTSYEQYF
TRBV5-6,-,TRBD1,TRBJ1-1,CASSPTTGTGEAFF
TRBV7-8,-,-,TRBJ2-5,CASSLISGLQETQYF
TRBV28,-,TRBD1,TRBJ1-1,CASSSTGTGGSEAFF
TRBV5-4,-,-,TRBJ2-5,CASSLGGAETQYF
TRBV2,few,-,TRBJ1-5,CASSEGPLSNQPQHF
TRBV30,-,-,TRBJ1-1,CAWNGGANTEAFF
TRBV19,once,TRBD1,TRBJ1-6,CASSFSTGGINSPLHF
TRBV7-2,few,-,TRBJ2-1,CASSSNLGGGGEQFF
TRBV10-3,-,TRBD2,TRBJ2-3,CAITRGGSTDTQYF
TRBV12-3/TRBV12-4,-,-,TRBJ1-1,CASTWGGNTEAFF
TRBV19,-,-,TRBJ2-1,CASSPSAGVSSYNEQFF
TRBV2,-,TRBD1,TRBJ1-5,CASRGTGGNQPQHF
TRBV4-1,-,-,TRBJ2-5,CASSQEEPLAGGETQYF
TRBV2,-,-,TRBJ2-7,CASSEAVGGYEQYF
TRBV4-3,-,-,TRBJ2-2,CASSQIYQAGGPDGELFF
TRBV19,-,-,TRBJ1-1,CASAAGNTEAFF
TRBV5-4,few,-,TRBJ1-2,CASSLDIYGYTF
TRBV6-1,-,-,TRBJ2-6,CASSEGWGSVGGANVLTF
TRBV18,-,-,TRBJ1-4,CASSPPGTRDEKLFF
TRBV29-1,-,TRBD1,TRBJ2-1,CSVGQNRGARYNEQFF
TRBV30,-,TRBD1,TRBJ1-2,CAWSLTGSGYTF
TRBV7-8,-,TRBD1,TRBJ2-3,CASSLSSIMTGVRADTQYF
TRBV7-8,-,-,TRBJ2-5,CASSLAGGLYQETQYF
TRBV12-3/TRBV12-4,-,-,TRBJ1-3,CASSFSLGNTIYF
TRBV27,-,TRBD2,TRBJ2-3,CASSLSGGTDTQYF
TRBV6-4,-,-,TRBJ2-3,CASSVSGGITDTQYF
TRBV5-5,-,TRBD1,TRBJ1-6,CASSHRQGASVGSPLHF
TRBV6-1,-,-,TRBJ1-5,CASSEQGSQPQHF
TRBV24-1,-,-,TRBJ2-7,CATSGGHGGEQYF
TRBV7-7,-,TRBD1,TRBJ1-1,CASSSGQGEEDTEAFF
TRBV9,-,TRBD2,TRBJ2-1,CASSAPGLAGVDEQFF